A selection of T cell receptor beta chains follows, all from one sample in a study of cytomegalovirus exposure and HLA in healthy donors. Data came from immunoSEQ multiplex PCR; TCRdb stores just in-frame clones and leaves some out. In all, the sample yields under 130,000 clones. Source material: PBMCs. The receptors were sampled from a man aged 40-49 years in good health and CMV-seronegative. The CDR3 runs from the conserved cysteine through the conserved F or W. D genes are given only for firm matches.

D,V,J,CDR3,DNA
TRBD1,TRBV5-4,TRBJ2-2,CASSLGQGGTGELFF,TGTGCCAGCAGCCTGGGACAGGGAGGCACCGGGGAGCTGTTTTTT
-,TRBV29-1,TRBJ2-5,CSVMTPGEQYF,TGCAGCGTCATGACCCCAGGTGAGCAGTACTTC
-,TRBV5-4,TRBJ1-1,CASSLQGGTEAFF,TGTGCCAGCAGCTTGCAGGGAGGCACTGAAGCTTTCTTT
-,TRBV5-1,TRBJ1-2,CASSLVPGVDGYTF,TGCGCCAGCAGCTTGGTACCAGGGGTGGATGGCTACACCTTC
TRBD1,TRBV10-2,TRBJ2-2,CASSESRPGTENTGELFF,TGCGCCAGCAGTGAGTCTCGGCCCGGGACAGAAAACACTGGGGAGCTGTTTTTT
-,TRBV28,TRBJ1-4,CASTTTNEKLFF,TGTGCCAGCACAACAACTAATGAAAAACTGTTTTTT
TRBD2,TRBV6-4,TRBJ2-1,CASSDSTSGSNEQFF,TGTGCCAGCAGTGACTCGACTAGCGGGAGCAATGAGCAGTTCTTC
TRBD2,TRBV4-2,TRBJ2-3,CASSLGTSGGRVTDTQYF,TGTGCCAGCAGCCTAGGAACTAGCGGGGGTAGGGTCACAGATACGCAGTATTTT
-,TRBV19,TRBJ1-2,CASSINGQASYGYTF,TGTGCCAGTAGTATCAATGGTCAGGCTTCGTATGGCTACACCTTC
-,TRBV19,TRBJ1-5,CASSIAGRDRNQPQHF,TGTGCCAGTAGTATAGCAGGAAGAGACAGGAATCAGCCCCAGCATTTT
TRBD1,TRBV19,TRBJ1-5,CASSDRVSNQPQHF,TGTGCCAGTAGTGACAGGGTCAGCAATCAGCCCCAGCATTTT
-,TRBV13,TRBJ2-4,CASSSGAEGAKNIQYF,TGTGCCAGCAGCAGTGGGGCGGAGGGGGCCAAAAACATTCAGTACTTC
-,TRBV19,TRBJ2-1,CASSVTGEAYNEQFF,TGTGCCAGTAGTGTTACGGGAGAAGCCTACAATGAGCAGTTCTTC
-,TRBV7-2,TRBJ2-3,CASSLRGGGSTDTQYF,TGTGCCAGCAGCTTACGGGGCGGGGGCAGCACAGATACGCAGTATTTT
-,TRBV30,TRBJ1-2,CAWSVRRQRANYGYTF,TGTGCCTGGAGTGTAAGGAGGCAGCGAGCTAACTATGGCTACACCTTC
-,TRBV5-1,TRBJ1-2,CASSQQGTDGYTF,TGCGCCAGCAGCCAACAGGGCACCGATGGCTACACCTTC
TRBD1,TRBV11-2,TRBJ1-6,CASSLEGSVGRGQNSPLHF,TGTGCCAGCAGCTTAGAAGGGAGTGTAGGCAGGGGGCAAAATTCACCCCTCCACTTT
-,TRBV5-4,TRBJ2-7,CASSNGGTTYEQYF,TGTGCCAGCAGTAACGGGGGTACGACCTACGAGCAGTACTTC
-,TRBV4-2,TRBJ1-2,CASSQEASRRVDGYTF,TGTGCCAGCAGCCAAGAGGCAAGTCGACGGGTCGATGGCTACACCTTC
-,TRBV28,TRBJ2-6,CASSRSRGSGANVLTF,TGTGCCAGCAGCCGTTCCAGGGGTTCTGGGGCCAACGTCCTGACTTTC
-,TRBV18,TRBJ1-1,CASLDSLNTEAFF,TGTGCCAGCTTGGACAGCCTAAACACTGAAGCTTTCTTT
-,TRBV4-1,TRBJ1-1,CASSQDSIVPPEAFF,TGCGCCAGCAGCCAAGATAGTATCGTCCCGCCTGAAGCTTTCTTT
-,TRBV4-3,TRBJ2-1,CASSPSGTAYNEQFF,TGCGCCAGCAGCCCCTCAGGGACTGCTTACAATGAGCAGTTCTTC
TRBD1,TRBV28,TRBJ2-7,CASSSGQGAFYEQYF,TGTGCCAGCAGTTCGGGACAGGGGGCCTTCTACGAGCAGTACTTC
TRBD1,TRBV5-1,TRBJ1-1,CASSSGQLNTEAFF,TGCGCCAGCAGCTCGGGACAGCTGAACACTGAAGCTTTCTTT
-,TRBV5-6,TRBJ2-2,CASSPSGTRKYTGELFF,TGTGCCAGCAGCCCCTCGGGTACTAGGAAATACACCGGGGAGCTGTTTTTT
-,TRBV18,TRBJ1-1,CASSPTTGRTEAFF,TGTGCCAGCTCACCGACCACCGGGAGGACTGAAGCTTTCTTT
TRBD1,TRBV28,TRBJ1-5,CASSHGQGHVKPQHF,TGTGCCAGCAGTCACGGACAGGGACATGTTAAGCCCCAGCATTTT
TRBD1,TRBV2,TRBJ2-3,CASSAGRQGARRFYTDTQYF,TGTGCCAGCAGTGCCGGACGACAGGGGGCGCGCCGATTTTACACAGATACGCAGTATTTT
TRBD1,TRBV7-8,TRBJ1-5,CASSLEFHTRGPQPQHF,TGTGCCAGCAGCCTTGAGTTCCACACCAGGGGGCCCCAGCCCCAGCATTTT
-,TRBV14,TRBJ1-4,CASSYREDNEKLFF,TGTGCCAGCAGCTACAGGGAAGATAATGAAAAACTGTTTTTT
-,TRBV10-1,TRBJ2-3,CASSEEGRTDTQYF,TGCGCCAGCAGTGAGGAGGGGAGGACAGATACGCAGTATTTT
TRBD1,TRBV5-4,TRBJ1-3,CASSRTGFSGNTIYF,TGTGCCAGCAGCCGGACAGGCTTCTCTGGAAACACCATATATTTT
TRBD1,TRBV7-9,TRBJ1-6,CASSWPGQTSYNSPLHF,TGTGCCAGCAGCTGGCCGGGACAGACCTCCTATAATTCACCCCTCCACTTT
-,TRBV7-2,TRBJ2-7,CASSLRLGGSDEQYF,TGTGCCAGCAGCTTGCGATTAGGAGGGTCGGACGAGCAGTACTTC
-,TRBV6-1,TRBJ2-2,CASTRQDPRAGELFF,TGTGCCAGCACTAGACAGGACCCCAGGGCCGGGGAGCTGTTTTTT
-,TRBV9,TRBJ2-2,CASSVVPSHYTGELFF,TGTGCCAGCAGCGTAGTGCCTAGTCACTACACCGGGGAGCTGTTTTTT
TRBD1,TRBV7-9,TRBJ1-1,CASSIQQGSAFF,TGTGCCAGCAGCATACAACAGGGGAGCGCTTTCTTT
TRBD1,TRBV30,TRBJ2-2,CAWSFGQARNTGELFF,TGTGCCTGGAGCTTCGGACAGGCCAGGAACACCGGGGAGCTGTTTTTT
TRBD1,TRBV13,TRBJ2-5,CASSPPAGQGYQETQYF,TGTGCCAGCAGCCCGCCCGCTGGACAGGGTTACCAAGAGACCCAGTACTTC
-,TRBV4-3,TRBJ2-3,CASSQAGSTDTQYF,TGCGCCAGCAGCCAAGCTGGCTCCACAGATACGCAGTATTTT
TRBD2,TRBV19,TRBJ2-5,CASSIGASGGVKTQYF,TGTGCCAGTAGTATAGGCGCTAGCGGGGGGGTGAAGACCCAGTACTTC
-,TRBV30,TRBJ2-5,CAWSAREAQYF,TGTGCCTGGAGTGCGAGAGAGGCCCAGTACTTC
-,TRBV11-3,TRBJ1-1,CASSLAGGGTEAFF,TGTGCCAGCAGTCTCGCGGGGGGTGGCACTGAAGCTTTCTTT
-,TRBV11-2,TRBJ2-1,CASSERHGYEEQFF,TGTGCCAGCAGCGAAAGACATGGCTACGAGGAGCAGTTCTTC
-,TRBV25-1,TRBJ2-6,CASSEPLSGANVLTF,TGTGCCAGCAGTGAGCCACTCTCTGGGGCCAACGTCCTGACTTTC
-,TRBV4-1,TRBJ1-3,CASSQDLLTGNTIYF,TGCGCCAGCAGCCAAGACCTACTGACTGGAAACACCATATATTTT
TRBD1,TRBV7-2,TRBJ1-1,CASSHADGTAKGAFF,TGTGCCAGCAGCCACGCCGACGGGACAGCCAAGGGAGCTTTCTTT
TRBD1,TRBV5-1,TRBJ1-2,CASRDTTTGDYGYTF,TGCGCCAGCAGAGATACCACGACAGGGGACTATGGCTACACCTTC
-,TRBV18,TRBJ1-1,CASSPQAREVTEAFF,TGTGCCAGCTCACCACAAGCCAGGGAGGTTACTGAAGCTTTCTTT
TRBD1,TRBV6-1,TRBJ1-1,CASSGWTGANTEAFF,TGTGCCAGCAGTGGATGGACAGGGGCGAACACTGAAGCTTTCTTT